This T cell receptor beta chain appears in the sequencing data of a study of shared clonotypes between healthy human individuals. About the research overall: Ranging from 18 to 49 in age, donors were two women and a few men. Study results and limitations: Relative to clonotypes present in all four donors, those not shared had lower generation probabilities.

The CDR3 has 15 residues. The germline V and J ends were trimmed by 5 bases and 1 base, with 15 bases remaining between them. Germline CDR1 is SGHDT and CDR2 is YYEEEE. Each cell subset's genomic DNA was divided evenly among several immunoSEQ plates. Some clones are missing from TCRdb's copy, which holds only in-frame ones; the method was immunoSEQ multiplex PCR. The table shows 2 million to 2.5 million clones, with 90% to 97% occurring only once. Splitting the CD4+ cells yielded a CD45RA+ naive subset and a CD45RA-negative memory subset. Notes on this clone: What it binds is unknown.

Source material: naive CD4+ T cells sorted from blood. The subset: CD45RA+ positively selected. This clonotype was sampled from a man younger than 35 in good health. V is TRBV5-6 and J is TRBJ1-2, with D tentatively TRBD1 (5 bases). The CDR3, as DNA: TGTGCCAGCAGGGTTGGGGACCGATATAACTATGGCTACACCTTC. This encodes CASRVGDRYNYGYTF.